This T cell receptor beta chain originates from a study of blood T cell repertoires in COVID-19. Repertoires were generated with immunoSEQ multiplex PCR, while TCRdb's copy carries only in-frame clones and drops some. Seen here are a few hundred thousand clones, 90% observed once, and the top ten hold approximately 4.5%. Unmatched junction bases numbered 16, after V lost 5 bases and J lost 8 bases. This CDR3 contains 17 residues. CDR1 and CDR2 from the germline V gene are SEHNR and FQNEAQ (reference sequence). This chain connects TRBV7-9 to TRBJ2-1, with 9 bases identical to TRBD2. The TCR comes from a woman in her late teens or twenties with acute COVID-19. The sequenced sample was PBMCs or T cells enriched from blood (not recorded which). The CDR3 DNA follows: TGTGCCAGCAGCGATACCTTAGCGGGAGTCTATAGGGATGAGCAGTTCTTC. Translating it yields CASSDTLAGVYRDEQFF.